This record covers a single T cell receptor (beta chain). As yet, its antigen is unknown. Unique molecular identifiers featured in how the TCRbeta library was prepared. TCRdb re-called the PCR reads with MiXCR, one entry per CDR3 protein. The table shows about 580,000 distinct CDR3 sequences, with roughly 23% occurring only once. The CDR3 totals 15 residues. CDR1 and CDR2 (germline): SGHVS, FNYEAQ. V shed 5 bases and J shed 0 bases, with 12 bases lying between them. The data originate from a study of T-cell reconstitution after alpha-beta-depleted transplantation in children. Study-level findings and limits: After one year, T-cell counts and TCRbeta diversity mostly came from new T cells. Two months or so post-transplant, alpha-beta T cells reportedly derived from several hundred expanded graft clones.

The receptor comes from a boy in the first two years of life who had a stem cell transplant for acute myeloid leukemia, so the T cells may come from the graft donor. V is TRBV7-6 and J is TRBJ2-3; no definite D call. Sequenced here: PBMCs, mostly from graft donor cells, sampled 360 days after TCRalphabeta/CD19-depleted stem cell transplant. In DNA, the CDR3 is TGTGCCAGCAGCCCCTTACCCCTTAGCACAGATACGCAGTATTTT. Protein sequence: CASSPLPLSTDTQYF.